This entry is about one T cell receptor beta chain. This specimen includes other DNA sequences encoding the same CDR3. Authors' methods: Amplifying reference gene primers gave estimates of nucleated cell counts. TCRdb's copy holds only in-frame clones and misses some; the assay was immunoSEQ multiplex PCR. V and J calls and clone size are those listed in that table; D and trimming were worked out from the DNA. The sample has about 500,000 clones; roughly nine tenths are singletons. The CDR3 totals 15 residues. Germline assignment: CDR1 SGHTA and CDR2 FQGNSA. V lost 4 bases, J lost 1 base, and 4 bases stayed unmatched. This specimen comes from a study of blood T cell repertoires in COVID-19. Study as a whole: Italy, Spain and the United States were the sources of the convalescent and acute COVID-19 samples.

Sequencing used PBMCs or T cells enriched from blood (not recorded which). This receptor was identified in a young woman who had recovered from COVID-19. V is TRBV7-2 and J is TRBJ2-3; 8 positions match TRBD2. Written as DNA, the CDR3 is TGTGCCAGCAGCTCGCGGGGGGCGGGCACAGATACGCAGTATTTT. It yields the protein CASSSRGAGTDTQYF.